These T cell receptor beta chains were read from a single sample in a study of cytomegalovirus exposure and HLA in healthy donors. Assay used: immunoSEQ multiplex PCR; TCRdb lists only in-frame clones, some missing. In the table there are about 190,000 clones, about 13% of which are singletons. The sample taken for sequencing was PBMCs. The receptors stem from a man between 50 and 59 years old in good health and CMV-seropositive. Each CDR3 is given with its conserved first and last residue. Fields, in order: J gene, V gene, clone size, D gene, CDR3 protein, CDR3 DNA. A D gene is named only where the DNA matches it firmly. Only part of the rows carry a size: once, few, many, or a class if the clone is expanded.

>TRBJ2-5|TRBV19|NA|TRBD1
CASSIGTGGQETQYF
TGTGCCAGTAGTATCGGGACAGGGGGCCAAGAGACCCAGTACTTC
>TRBJ2-5|TRBV15|NA|NA
CATSRRSQETQYF
TGTGCCACCAGCAGACGCAGCCAAGAGACCCAGTACTTC
>TRBJ1-2|TRBV6-9|few|TRBD1
CASSLQGRDGYTF
TGTGCCAGCAGCCTACAGGGGCGGGATGGCTACACCTTC
>TRBJ2-7|TRBV27|NA|NA
CASSSGDEQYF
TGTGCCAGCAGTTCCGGGGACGAGCAGTACTTC
>TRBJ1-2|TRBV18|NA|NA
CASSPLFGDYGYTF
TGTGCCAGCTCACCACTCTTCGGGGACTATGGCTACACCTTC
>TRBJ2-1|TRBV7-2|NA|TRBD2
CASSLSGGAGNEQFF
TGTGCCAGCAGCTTAAGCGGGGGGGCCGGTAATGAGCAGTTCTTC
>TRBJ1-4|TRBV27|few|NA
CASSLFGRAEKLFF
TGTGCCAGCAGTTTATTTGGTAGAGCTGAAAAACTGTTTTTT
>TRBJ1-1|TRBV6-6|NA|TRBD1
CASSATGGNTEAFF
TGTGCCAGCAGTGCCACAGGGGGGAACACTGAAGCTTTCTTT
>TRBJ2-2|TRBV7-6|NA|NA
CASSLAQLGQKNTGELFF
TGTGCCAGCAGCTTAGCTCAATTGGGGCAGAAGAACACCGGGGAGCTGTTTTTT
>TRBJ2-7|TRBV6-7|few|TRBD1
CASRVDRVLYF
TGTGCCAGCAGAGTAGACAGGGTTCTTTACTTC
>TRBJ1-1|TRBV4-1|few|NA
CASSRQVMNTEAFF
TGCGCCAGCAGCCGACAGGTTATGAACACTGAAGCTTTCTTT
>TRBJ2-2|TRBV7-2|few|TRBD2
CASSSLAGGGELFF
TGTGCCAGCAGCTCCCTAGCGGGTGGGGGGGAGCTGTTTTTT
>TRBJ1-2|TRBV14|few|NA
CASPIYREGRNGYTF
TGTGCCAGCCCTATTTATAGGGAAGGGAGGAATGGCTACACCTTC
>TRBJ1-3|TRBV7-2|few|NA
CASSSPDFSGNTIYF
TGTGCCAGCAGCTCTCCGGACTTCTCTGGAAACACCATATATTTT
>TRBJ1-2|TRBV19|NA|NA
CASSIGGKIHYGYTF
TGTGCCAGTAGTATTGGGGGGAAGATACACTATGGCTACACCTTC
>TRBJ1-2|TRBV4-3|few|NA
CASSQDLRGYGYTF
TGCGCCAGCAGCCAAGATCTTAGGGGGTATGGCTACACCTTC